The 29 T cell receptor beta chains in this list originate from one sample, sequenced in a study of Ad26.COV2.S vaccination and SARS-CoV-2 variants. Assay used: immunoSEQ multiplex PCR; TCRdb lists only in-frame clones, some missing. The sample records 450,000 to 550,000 clones, roughly nine tenths being singletons. Treatment in this sample: around 19 received Ad26.COV2.S at low or high dose, single or two shots; about 5 received placebo; per-sample allocation not given. Collection of samples fell on day 63 after the first vaccine or placebo injection. The sequencing used peripheral blood, collected in a trial of Ad26.COV2.S vaccine versus placebo. The receptors originated from a person between 18 and 65 years old who received the Ad26.COV2.S COVID-19 vaccine or a placebo.

This chain joins TRBV7-2 and TRBJ2-4, with unresolved D. Germline V gives CDR1 SGHTA, CDR2 FQGNSA. CDR3 length: 18 residues. V was pared by 2 bases and J by 6 bases, with 23 bases between. The DNA of the CDR3 is TGTGCCAGCAGCTTATATCTTTGGGCTAGATCGTTCAGAAACATTCAGTACTTC. Translation: CASSLYLWARSFRNIQYF.

The chain recombines TRBV6-5 with TRBJ1-1, with D perhaps matching TRBD1 (5 bases). CDR3 length: 13 residues. V gave up 9 bases and J gave up 3 bases, with 14 bases separating them. Germline lookup yields CDR1 MNHEY and CDR2 SVGAGI. The chain's CDR3 is CASQGVGDTEAFF. The CDR3 coding sequence is TGTGCCAGTCAGGGTGTTGGTGACACTGAAGCTTTCTTT.

The rearrangement uses TRBV2 and TRBJ2-7; D is possibly TRBD2 (5 bases). The CDR3 contains 12 residues. CDR1 is SNHLY and CDR2 is FYNNEI in the germline V gene. V dropped 0 bases and J dropped 10 bases, with 10 bases sitting between them. The CDR3 coding sequence is TGTGCCAGCAGTGAAGCGCGGAGGAACCAGTACTTC. Encoded protein: CASSEARRNQYF.

The V call is TRBV19, the J call TRBJ2-7, with no clear D. The V end lost 2 bases, the J end lost 4 bases, and 12 bases lay between the germline ends. The CDR3 is 14 amino acids. CDR1 is LNHDA and CDR2 is SQIVND in the germline V gene (reference sequence). CDR3 protein: CASSIRASSYEQYF. CDR3 bases: TGTGCCAGTAGTATAAGGGCCTCGAGTTACGAGCAGTACTTC.

This chain connects TRBV27 to TRBJ1-6; the D gene is possibly TRBD1 (6 bases). The CDR3 has 14 residues. Trimming left V 5 bases short and J 8 bases short, with 13 bases between. The germline gives CDR1 MNHEY, CDR2 SMNVEV (reference sequence). This CDR3 reads CASSRDRFDSPLHF. The DNA for the CDR3 is TGTGCCAGCAGTAGAGACAGGTTCGATTCACCCCTCCACTTT.

The chain's CDR3 is CASSLGGVTEAFF. CDR3 nucleotide sequence: TGCGCCAGCAGCCTGGGGGGGGTCACTGAAGCTTTCTTT. This sequence joins TRBV4-1 and TRBJ1-1, with D perhaps matching TRBD1 (5 bases). This CDR3 has 13 residues. V was shortened by 4 bases and J by 4 bases, with 10 bases between the two germline ends. CDR1 is MGHRA and CDR2 is YSYEKL in the germline V gene.

V gene TRBV24-1 combines with J gene TRBJ1-2; no reliable D call. The CDR3 is 16 residues long. CDR1 is KGHDR and CDR2 is SFDVKD in the germline V gene. Trimming took off 5 bases at V and 4 bases at J, with 19 bases between the two ends. In nucleotides, the CDR3 is TGTGCCACCAGTGGGGGTTTCACACCTGAGACCTATGGCTACACCTTC. Translation gives CATSGGFTPETYGYTF.

Worth noting for this clone: At one boundary the junction diverges from the germline segment, which might be a read error. The V and J genes are TRBV6-2 or TRBV6-3 and TRBJ2-3; possibly TRBD1 for D (6 bases). CDR3 length equals 12 residues. Germline values: CDR1 MNHEY, CDR2 SVGEGT. The CDR3 is CAGSVGGDTQYF. The CDR3 region has the DNA TGTGCCGGCAGCGTAGGGGGAGATACGCAGTATTTT.

The rearrangement uses TRBV18 and TRBJ1-2; a possible D gene is TRBD1 (5 bases). CDR1 and CDR2 (germline): KGHSH, LQKENI. V was clipped by 6 bases and J by 7 bases, with 21 bases between them. The CDR3 totals 15 residues. The CDR3 loop is CASSPRTRLEGGYTF. DNA of the CDR3: TGTGCCAGCTCCCCCCGGACACGGCTTGAGGGTGGCTACACCTTC.

A single count supports this clone. The chain is built from TRBV5-1 and TRBJ1-3; a weak D match, TRBD1 (5 bases). This CDR3 spans 14 amino acids. Trimming took 5 bases from V and 4 from J, leaving 13 bases between them. Germline V CDR1 and CDR2: SGHRS, YFSETQ. CDR3 bases: TGCGCCAGCAGTGGCCAGGGATCCGGAAACACCATATATTTT. This codes for CASSGQGSGNTIYF.

The chain has TRBV9 and TRBJ2-1; 13 bases are a match to TRBD2. Germline V gene lookup returns CDR1 SGDLS and CDR2 YYNGEE. V trimming: 0 bases; J trimming: 2 bases; junction bases outside the gene matches: 8. The CDR3 has 19 amino acids. The CDR3 bases are TGTGCCAGCAGCGTAGAACTAGCGGGAGGGCCAAGTGCCTACAATGAGCAGTTCTTC. Translating gives CASSVELAGGPSAYNEQFF.

This clone was picked up many times. The gene calls are TRBV4-3 and TRBJ2-1; 12 bases align to TRBD2. Germline CDR1 is LGHNA and CDR2 is YSLEER. Trimming took 0 bases from V and 10 from J; bases not matched to a gene: 10. This CDR3 has 17 amino acids. The CDR3 loop reads CASSQEPSSGGAGEQFF. The DNA of the CDR3 is TGCGCCAGCAGCCAAGAACCCTCTAGCGGGGGGGCAGGGGAGCAGTTCTTC.

V is TRBV5-6 and J is TRBJ1-5, with D maybe TRBD1 (5 bases). This CDR3 region has 15 residues. Trimming pared 2 bases from V and 6 bases from J, leaving 15 bases between. Germline CDR1 and CDR2: SGHDT and YYEEEE. CDR3 sequence reads: CASSFAGRVGQPQHF. DNA for the CDR3: TGTGCCAGCAGCTTCGCGGGCAGGGTTGGTCAGCCCCAGCATTTT.

The CDR3 DNA sequence: TGTGCCAGCAGCCTGGGACGGCCGAACGACTACACCTTC. Encoded protein: CASSLGRPNDYTF. The chain combines TRBV12-3 or TRBV12-4 with TRBJ1-2, with D perhaps TRBD1 (5 bases). There are 13 residues in the CDR3. With 6 bases removed from V and 10 bases from J, the gap between germline ends came to 18 bases.

The chain combines TRBV15 with TRBJ1-5; TRBD1 is a possible D gene (6 bases). This CDR3 is 13 amino acids long. V gave up 1 base and J gave up 6 bases, with 7 bases separating them. Germline loops: CDR1 LNHNV, CDR2 YYDKDF (reference sequence). The CDR3, as DNA: TGTGCCACCAGCAGAGTACAGGGTCAGCCCCAGCATTTT. Its protein is CATSRVQGQPQHF.

This chain joins TRBV14 and TRBJ2-5; D ambiguous. CDR1 is SGHDN and CDR2 is FVKESK in the germline V gene. Trimming took off 1 base at V and 1 base at J, with 4 bases between the two ends. This CDR3 comprises 13 residues. CDR3 DNA: TGTGCCAGCAGCCAAGCTTTCCAAGAGACCCAGTACTTC. It specifies CASSQAFQETQYF.

The rearrangement uses TRBV7-2 and TRBJ2-4; D is unclear. This CDR3 contains 12 residues. Per the germline V gene, CDR1 is SGHTA and CDR2 is FQGNSA. The V end was cut by 0 bases, the J end by 3 bases, with 0 bases between. The CDR3 DNA follows: TGTGCCAGCAGCTTAGCCAAAAACATTCAGTACTTC. Amino acid sequence: CASSLAKNIQYF.

The rearrangement links TRBV7-9 to TRBJ2-2; possible D gene TRBD2, 6 bases. Germline lookup yields CDR1 SEHNR and CDR2 FQNEAQ (reference sequence). Trimming cost V 2 bases and J 4 bases, with 23 bases left between them. This CDR3 is 19 amino acids long. The CDR3 here is CASSLRVTSMDGGTGELFF. CDR3 sequence (DNA): TGTGCCAGCAGCTTAAGGGTAACTAGCATGGACGGTGGCACCGGGGAGCTGTTTTTT.

The rearrangement joins TRBV14 to TRBJ2-5; D not certain. V lost 10 bases to trimming and J lost 0 bases, with 12 bases between them. This CDR3 spans 13 amino acids. In germline, CDR1 is SGHDN, CDR2 FVKESK. CDR3 residues: CAIQWPYQETQYF. For the CDR3, the DNA is TGTGCCATTCAATGGCCTTACCAAGAGACCCAGTACTTC.

This chain links TRBV5-1 with TRBJ1-2; D perhaps matches TRBD1 (6 bases). Trimming pared 3 bases from V and 4 bases from J, leaving 19 bases between. CDR1 SGHRS and CDR2 YFSETQ come from the germline V gene. The length of the CDR3 is 16 residues. This CDR3 reads CASSSEGTLGVYGYTF. CDR3 in DNA: TGCGCCAGCAGCTCGGAAGGGACACTTGGAGTCTATGGCTACACCTTC.

The chain employs TRBV9 and TRBJ1-2; tentatively, D is TRBD1 (5 bases). This CDR3 spans 15 amino acids. Germline CDR1 reads SGDLS; CDR2 reads YYNGEE. The V gene lost 4 bases and the J gene lost 4 bases, with 17 bases spanning the gap. CDR3 DNA: TGTGCCAGCAGCCCCCAAGGGCGGGGGTCCTATGGCTACACCTTC. This translates into CASSPQGRGSYGYTF. Using reference TRBV9 and TRBJ1-2 for the parts outside the CDR3, the full variable domain is DSGVTQTPKHLITATGQRVTLRCSPRSGDLSVYWYQQSLDQGLQFLIQYYNGEERAKGNILERFSAQQFPDLHSELNLSSLELGDSALYFCASSPQGRGSYGYTFGSGTRLTVV.

V and J are TRBV19 and TRBJ1-3; no firm D call. Germline assignment: CDR1 LNHDA and CDR2 SQIVND (reference sequence). V was clipped by 3 bases and J by 0 bases, with 9 bases between them. This CDR3 is built from 15 residues. The CDR3 protein is CASSIWQNSGNTIYF. The CDR3 DNA reads TGTGCCAGTAGTATTTGGCAGAACTCTGGAAACACCATATATTTT.

The genes are TRBV10-3 and TRBJ2-1; TRBD1 matches 8 bases. Germline CDR1 and CDR2: ENHRY and SYGVKD. CDR3 length equals 14 residues. After removal of 7 bases from V and 4 bases from J, the junction contained 6 bases not matched to a gene. CDR3 sequence: CAITEDRVYNEQFF. The CDR3 coding sequence is TGTGCCATCACCGAGGACAGGGTTTACAATGAGCAGTTCTTC.

Turning to this clone: Its ends do not fully match the called genes, so a read error is possible. The V gene is TRBV11-3, the J gene TRBJ2-3, with D perhaps TRBD2 (6 bases). Germline loops: CDR1 SGHNT, CDR2 YENEEA. The CDR3 is made up of 13 amino acids. CDR3 residues: CASSLTSKDTQYF. CDR3 nucleotides: TGTGCCAGCAGCTTAACTAGCAAAGATACGCAGTATTTT.

The V and J genes are TRBV28 and TRBJ2-1; perhaps TRBD1 as D (6 bases). Per germline, CDR1 MDHEN and CDR2 SYDVKM. V lost 5 bases to trimming and J lost 8 bases, with 16 bases between them. This CDR3 is built from 14 residues. The CDR3 DNA sequence: TGTGCCAGCAGTCGCGGACAGACCCAGGATGAGCAGTTCTTC. It translates to CASSRGQTQDEQFF.

The rearrangement uses TRBV3-1 (or the pseudogene TRBV3-2) and TRBJ2-6; maybe TRBD1 (5 bases). There are 19 residues in the CDR3. CDR1 and CDR2 from the germline V gene are LGHDT and YNNKEL (reference sequence). V lost 0 bases and J 0 bases, leaving 15 bases between the germline ends. CDR3 in amino acids: CASSQDRYRMRSGANVLTF. The CDR3, as DNA: TGTGCCAGCAGCCAAGATAGGTACAGGATGCGCTCTGGGGCCAACGTCCTGACTTTC.

This chain connects TRBV7-8 to TRBJ2-3; possible D gene TRBD2, 6 bases. Germline V gene data show CDR1 as SGHVS and CDR2 as FQNEAQ. The CDR3 is 16 residues long. V gave up 2 bases and J gave up 5 bases, with 17 bases separating them. The CDR3 loop is CASSLRLGGLRDTQYF. CDR3 in DNA: TGTGCCAGCAGCTTAAGGCTTGGGGGGTTGAGAGATACGCAGTATTTT.

This sequence joins TRBV5-1 and TRBJ2-5; 7 positions agree with TRBD2. Trimming took 3 bases from V and 4 from J; bases not matched to a gene: 9. The CDR3 runs to 15 residues. Germline CDR1 reads SGHRS; CDR2 reads YFSETQ. CDR3 amino acids: CASSSNTGGGETQYF. CDR3 coding DNA: TGCGCCAGCAGCTCCAACACTGGGGGGGGAGAGACCCAGTACTTC. Variable domain in full (rest from reference TRBV5-1 and TRBJ2-5): KAGVTQTPRYLIKTRGQQVTLSCSPISGHRSVSWYQQTPGQGLQFLFEYFSETQRNKGNFPGRFSGRQFSNSRSEMNVSTLELGDSALYLCASSSNTGGGETQYFGPGTRLLVL.

The genes are TRBV19 and TRBJ2-2; TRBD2 matches 7 bases. Unmatched junction bases numbered 9, after V lost 3 bases and J lost 5 bases. The CDR3 has 16 amino acids. The germline CDR1 and CDR2 sequences are LNHDA and SQIVND (reference sequence). The CDR3 DNA reads as TGTGCCAGTAGTATCTTTTTCCTAGCGGTAACCGGGGAGCTGTTTTTT. This gives the protein CASSIFFLAVTGELFF.